The clone carrying this T cell receptor beta chain was observed a single time. The CDR3 loop spans 11 amino acids. Trimming removed 2 bases from V and 7 bases from J, with 6 bases in between. Germline loops: CDR1 MNHNY, CDR2 SVGAGI (reference sequence). Amplification used 60 Vbeta primers and 13 Jbeta primers. The method was immunoSEQ multiplex PCR; TCRdb's version includes in-frame clones alone and lacks a portion of them. The profile covers about 150,000 clones, with roughly 74% appearing a single time and 2.8% taken by the ten largest. The data stem from a study of cytomegalovirus exposure and HLA in healthy donors.

The genes are TRBV6-6 and TRBJ2-7; D not certain. The material sequenced was PBMCs. The clonotype originates from a man aged 18 to 30 in good health and CMV-seronegative. Here the CDR3 reads CASSYQWEQYF. The DNA for the CDR3 is TGTGCCAGCAGTTACCAGTGGGAGCAGTACTTC.